One and the same sample provided the 25 T cell receptor beta chains below, sequenced in a study of PD-L1 blockade in urothelial cancer. Method: immunoSEQ multiplex PCR; TCRdb's copy keeps in-frame clones and lacks some. The repertoire holds roughly 120,000 clones, with 75% to 95% as singletons. Time point: peripheral blood 6 weeks after treatment start. Here the sequenced sample was PBMCs, taken around atezolizumab (anti-PD-L1) treatment. These receptors were taken from a man between 60 and 70 years old with urothelial cancer.

This clone has only one observation. V gene TRBV10-1 combines with J gene TRBJ2-2; 11 bases are a match to TRBD1. Germline-derived CDR1 and CDR2 are WNHNN and SYGVQD (reference sequence). V lost 6 bases, J lost 6 bases, and 3 bases stayed unmatched. This CDR3 spans 14 amino acids. CDR3 bases: TGCGCCAGCAGCTCGGGACAGGGGGCCGGGGAGCTGTTTTTT. Protein sequence: CASSSGQGAGELFF.

The rearrangement uses TRBV6-4 and TRBJ1-1; 8 nucleotides match TRBD1. Germline V gene sequence: CDR1 MRHNA, CDR2 SNTAGT. Losses at the gene ends were 4 bases for V and 7 bases for J; bases not matched to a gene: 8. The CDR3 runs 14 residues. CDR3 sequence: CASSVDRGGSEAFF. The CDR3 DNA follows: TGTGCCAGCAGTGTCGACAGGGGAGGCAGTGAAGCTTTCTTT.

The rearrangement links TRBV5-6 to TRBJ2-7; D is possibly TRBD2 (6 bases). The germline V and J ends were trimmed by 0 bases and 4 bases, with 14 bases remaining between them. Germline V gives CDR1 SGHDT, CDR2 YYEEEE. This CDR3 spans 15 amino acids. This CDR3 reads CASSLVEGRMYEQYF. The CDR3 bases are TGTGCCAGCAGCTTGGTGGAGGGGAGGATGTACGAGCAGTACTTC.

The chain uses TRBV2 and TRBJ1-2, with 7 bases identical to TRBD1. The germline CDR1 and CDR2 sequences are SNHLY and FYNNEI. The CDR3 loop spans 17 amino acids. The V and J ends lost 2 bases and 3 bases, in that order; junction bases with no gene match: 12. The CDR3 coding sequence is TGTGCCAGCAGTGAAACAGGGGCCGGGGGGGGCGACTATGGCTACACCTTC. Translation: CASSETGAGGGDYGYTF.

CDR3 in DNA: TGTGCCAGTAGTTCCCCCATTCGACAGGGGGCCAGGGGTGGCTACACCTTC. Translation gives CASSSPIRQGARGGYTF. The rearrangement joins TRBV19 to TRBJ1-2, with 10 bases identical to TRBD1. Germline V lookup: CDR1 LNHDA, CDR2 SQIVND (reference sequence). V shed 5 bases, J shed 7 bases, and the junction held 16 bases outside the gene matches. CDR3 length: 17 residues.

This chain connects TRBV6-1 to TRBJ1-2, with D possibly TRBD1 on 6 matching bases. V lost 9 bases and J lost 0, with 11 bases in between. Germline-derived CDR1 and CDR2 are MNHNS and SASEGT. The CDR3 extends over 13 amino acids. CDR3 protein: CASRDNTNYGYTF. DNA for the CDR3: TGTGCCAGTCGGGACAATACTAACTATGGCTACACCTTC.

The chain uses TRBV19 and TRBJ1-2, with D maybe TRBD1 (5 bases). Looked up from germline, CDR1 is LNHDA and CDR2 is SQIVND (reference sequence). This CDR3 has 11 amino acids. V lost 5 bases and J 4 bases, leaving 5 bases between the germline ends. CDR3 sequence: CASSDSYGYTF. CDR3 nucleotides: TGTGCCAGTAGTGACAGCTATGGCTACACCTTC.

The chain combines TRBV28 with TRBJ2-2; TRBD1 agrees at 12 bases. Trimming at V came to 7 bases and at J to 7 bases, leaving 10 bases not matched to a gene. The CDR3 spans 16 residues. Germline values: CDR1 MDHEN, CDR2 SYDVKM. The CDR3 sequence: CASIKSGQGANGELFF. CDR3 coding DNA: TGTGCCAGCATAAAGTCGGGACAGGGGGCTAACGGGGAGCTGTTTTTT.

The count of this clone is one. The chain employs TRBV30 and TRBJ2-1; D perhaps matches TRBD1 (6 bases). V was pared by 2 bases and J by 7 bases, with 15 bases between. Germline assignment: CDR1 GTSNPN and CDR2 SVGIG (reference sequence). The CDR3 extends over 14 amino acids. This CDR3 reads CAWSKARDTNEQFF. The CDR3 DNA reads as TGTGCCTGGAGTAAAGCCCGGGACACTAATGAGCAGTTCTTC.

This chain links TRBV5-5 with TRBJ2-7, with 8 nucleotides matching TRBD1. Trimming took 4 bases from V and 4 from J; bases not matched to a gene: 7. The CDR3 is 14 residues long. Germline lookup yields CDR1 SGHKS and CDR2 YYEKEE (reference sequence). CDR3 DNA: TGTGCCAGCAGCCCCGGACAGGGAAGGTACGAGCAGTACTTC. Protein product: CASSPGQGRYEQYF.

The CDR3 coding sequence is TGTGCCACCAAAACGGGGGGGAACTATGGCTACACCTTC. Encoded protein: CATKTGGNYGYTF. The chain couples TRBV27 to TRBJ1-2, with D perhaps TRBD1 (5 bases). This CDR3 region has 13 residues. The V and J ends lost 10 bases and 2 bases respectively, with 14 bases between them. Germline V gives CDR1 MNHEY, CDR2 SMNVEV (reference sequence).

This chain links TRBV30 with TRBJ2-7, with D perhaps TRBD2 (5 bases). The CDR3 contains 13 residues. Germline V gene sequence: CDR1 GTSNPN, CDR2 SVGIG (reference sequence). V lost 3 bases and J lost 7, with 16 bases in between. The CDR3 DNA follows: TGTGCCTGGAGAGCTAGGAGGATTGGGGAGCAGTACTTC. It specifies CAWRARRIGEQYF.

The chain employs TRBV19 and TRBJ1-5; D may be TRBD1 (5 bases). CDR1 is LNHDA, CDR2 SQIVND, per germline (reference sequence). The CDR3 contains 15 residues. Between the trimmed V and J ends, which lost 4 bases and 1 base, there was a span of 11 bases. CDR3 DNA sequence: TGTGCCAGTAGTACATCAGGGTGGAGCAATCAGCCCCAGCATTTT. Residues: CASSTSGWSNQPQHF.

The V gene is TRBV13, the J gene TRBJ2-7, with a possible D match to TRBD1 (5 bases). This CDR3 contains 14 residues. V lost 8 bases, J lost 6 bases, and 20 bases lay in between. Germline-derived CDR1 and CDR2 are PRHDT and FYEKMQ (reference sequence). In DNA, the CDR3 is TGTGCCAGCTCGTCCCCGTCAGGGTTTGGCGAGCAGTACTTC. Translating it yields CASSSPSGFGEQYF. Using reference TRBV13 and TRBJ2-7 for the parts outside the CDR3, the full variable domain is AAGVIQSPRHLIKEKRETATLKCYPIPRHDTVYWYQQGPGQDPQFLISFYEKMQSDKGSIPDRFSAQQFSDYHSELNMSSLELGDSALYFCASSSPSGFGEQYFGPGTRLTVT.

This chain connects TRBV10-3 to TRBJ1-2; D may be TRBD1 (5 bases). This CDR3 spans 15 amino acids. Germline V CDR1 and CDR2: ENHRY, SYGVKD. V was shortened by 3 bases and J by 0 bases, with 11 bases between the two germline ends. The CDR3 is CAISDRQGSNYGYTF. CDR3 nucleotide sequence: TGTGCCATCAGTGACCGGCAGGGCTCTAACTATGGCTACACCTTC.

V and J are TRBV5-1 and TRBJ2-1, with D possibly TRBD1 on 6 matching bases. V lost 5 bases to trimming and J lost 2 bases, with 14 bases between them. Germline-derived CDR1 and CDR2 are SGHRS and YFSETQ. The CDR3 length is 15 residues. The CDR3 region has the DNA TGCGCCAGCAGGATGGGGGCCGCCGCCTACAATGAGCAGTTCTTC. It specifies CASRMGAAAYNEQFF.

The rearrangement links TRBV7-2 to TRBJ1-2, with 11 bases fitting TRBD1. The J segment lost 7 bases and the V segment lost 1 base, leaving 2 bases of the junction unmatched. Germline V gives CDR1 SGHTA, CDR2 FQGNSA. The CDR3 is 14 residues long. CDR3 protein: CASSLEGQGGGYTF. The CDR3, as DNA: TGTGCCAGCAGCTTAGAGGGACAGGGGGGTGGCTACACCTTC.

The CDR3 region has the DNA TGTGCCAGCAGCGCATACAGGGGGAGGAACACCGGGGAGCTGTTTTTT. Its translation is CASSAYRGRNTGELFF. The gene calls are TRBV21-1 and TRBJ2-2; the table's D call of TRBD1 was not tested on the DNA. TRBV21-1 represents a pseudogene. CDR3 length: 16 residues.

The CDR3 protein is CASRNRDRETGELFF. DNA for the CDR3: TGTGCCAGCAGGAACCGGGACAGGGAGACGGGGGAGCTGTTTTTT. The V gene is TRBV7-9, the J gene TRBJ2-2; 9 positions agree with TRBD1. The ends lost 6 bases at V and 8 bases at J; junction bases unmatched: 10. Germline V CDR1 and CDR2: SEHNR, FQNEAQ (reference sequence). This CDR3 is 15 amino acids long. Using reference TRBV7-9 and TRBJ2-2 for the parts outside the CDR3, the full variable domain is DTGVSQNPRHKITKRGQNVTFRCDPISEHNRLYWYRQTLGQGPEFLTYFQNEAQLEKSRLLSDRFSAERPKGSFSTLEIQRTEQGDSAMYLCASRNRDRETGELFFGEGSRLTVL.

The genes are TRBV21-1 and TRBJ2-7; the DNA was not used to check the table's D call, TRBD1. TRBV21-1 is a documented pseudogene. The CDR3 has 16 amino acids. The CDR3 region has the DNA TGTGCCAGCAGAGCCCCGGGACAGGGGACGAGCTACGAGCAGTACTTC. Residues: CASRAPGQGTSYEQYF.

A few counts support this clone. The chain joins TRBV4-2 to TRBJ2-7, with 11 bases that match TRBD2. The length of the CDR3 is 19 residues. Germline V gene data show CDR1 as LGHNA and CDR2 as YNFKEQ. V gave up 4 bases and J gave up 0 bases; unmatched junction bases: 14. The CDR3 reads CASSPPNLAGGRSSYEQYF. The CDR3 nucleotides read TGTGCCAGCAGCCCGCCCAACCTAGCGGGGGGCCGGAGCTCCTACGAGCAGTACTTC.

This chain joins TRBV2 and TRBJ2-1; 7 nucleotides match TRBD1. The germline gives CDR1 SNHLY, CDR2 FYNNEI. The CDR3 totals 12 residues. Trimming at V came to 4 bases and at J to 8 bases, leaving 2 bases not matched to a gene. CDR3: CASSGTGHEQFF. CDR3 DNA sequence: TGTGCCAGCAGTGGGACAGGCCATGAGCAGTTCTTC.

This clone appeared once. The chain couples TRBV11-3 to TRBJ1-5; TRBD1 might be the D (5 bases). The CDR3 is made up of 14 amino acids. Trimming cost V 7 bases and J 7 bases, with 17 bases left between them. The germline V gene encodes CDR1 SGHNT and CDR2 YENEEA. The CDR3 spells CASNLVGAGQPQHF. CDR3 coding DNA: TGTGCCAGCAATCTTGTTGGGGCAGGGCAGCCCCAGCATTTT.

The V and J genes are TRBV30 and TRBJ2-3, with 8 bases lining up with TRBD1. The CDR3 has 14 amino acids. With V trimmed by 8 bases and J by 2 bases, 9 bases remained unmatched. Germline loops: CDR1 GTSNPN, CDR2 SVGIG (reference sequence). The CDR3 spells CAARQGILTDTQYF. The CDR3 DNA is TGTGCCGCCAGACAGGGGATACTCACAGATACGCAGTATTTT.

The chain is built from TRBV7-2 and TRBJ2-1, with 10 bases that match TRBD2. The length of the CDR3 is 15 residues. J gave up 4 bases and V 5 bases, and 5 bases lay outside the gene matches. Germline V lookup: CDR1 SGHTA, CDR2 FQGNSA. CDR3 coding DNA: TGTGCCAGCAGCGCTTCTAGCGGGGGATACAATGAGCAGTTCTTC. Its protein product is CASSASSGGYNEQFF.